This TCR beta chain was recovered during a study of blood T cell repertoires in COVID-19 (TCRdb year 2020). Concerning the study at large: The collaborator samples originated in the United States, Italy and Spain and spanned the acute and convalescent phases of COVID-19. The material from the prospective study consisted of cDNA or gDNA derived from T cells, B-cell-depleted T cells, or PBMCs. The dataset comprised deeply sampled blood TCRbeta repertoires from subjects exposed to, actively infected with, or recovered from COVID-19. The repertoires were released in a freely available public database intended as a resource for research on the immune response to SARS-CoV-2. The samples were drawn from two sources: the first 160 participants of the ongoing ImmuneRACE study, and 1,200 or so subjects contributed by 6 global collaborators. Nearly every sample came with metadata listing a de-identified subject ID, COVID-19 status, age in years and sex. Where available, HLA class I and class II types were obtained from metadata supplied by the sample provider rather than from assay-based typing.

The immunoSEQ Assay, a bias-controlled multiplex PCR, was used to amplify TCRbeta CDR3 regions from genomic DNA. As for how the authors treated the data: Within the assay, amplification of reference gene primers was used to estimate how many nucleated cells each sample contained. To quantify the absolute abundance of each unique TCRbeta CDR3 rearrangement, sequence reads were collapsed and filtered. For each sample, productive Simpson clonality was calculated by taking the square root of Simpson's diversity index across productive rearrangements. In its TCRdb copy, this immuneACCESS table keeps in-frame sequences only and misses some clones. Where compared with another copy, unresolved V genes explain less than half of these, and the others have no known cause. The V and J calls and clone size are taken from that table; D and trimming were inferred from the DNA. This sample holds 100,000 to 150,000 clones; roughly four fifths were observed only once. Over 9% of the sample belongs to the ten largest clones.

The table lists this clone with a few counts. No antigen is known for it. No qualities accompany the bases; no much larger clone lies one base away. Beyond this particular receptor, the publication reports: The quantity of clinical and demographic metadata differed by source and by participant and was supplied without curation.

Each collaborating institution followed its own protocols to collect whole blood in K2EDTA tubes. Collaborator samples were shipped for TCRbeta analysis as frozen whole blood, isolated PBMCs, or DNA extracted from either sample type. V lost 7 bases and J lost 1 base; the stretch between them is 10 bases long. Taken from the germline V gene (reference sequence), the CDR1 and CDR2 loops are LNHDA and SQIVND. Measured from the cysteine to the phenylalanine, the CDR3 is 13 residues long. The entry retains the CDR3 DNA only, 39 bases that are in frame from base 1. The sequencing sample was made of peripheral blood. This sequence was found in an older woman with acute or convalescent COVID-19. The chain is encoded by TRBV19 joined to TRBJ1-1, with no reliable assignment of the D segment. The DNA is as follows: TGTGCCAGTAAAAGGCAGGAGAACACTGAAGCTTTCTTT. Its translation is CASKRQENTEAFF.